This is a list of T cell receptor beta chains from one sample in a study of blood T cell repertoires in COVID-19. Produced via immunoSEQ multiplex PCR; TCRdb's table is partial and in-frame only. The table has 350,000 to 500,000 clones, 70% to 90% seen once. Sequencing used PBMCs or T cells enriched from blood (not recorded which). Source of these receptors: a woman younger than 35 who had been exposed to COVID-19. CDR3s include the opening cysteine and the closing phenylalanine or tryptophan. A D gene is named only where the DNA matches it firmly. Size is omitted from some rows. Given values are once, few, many or a class for expanded clones.

j_gene,len,d_gene,v_gene,abundance,CDR3aa,CDR3nt
TRBJ2-3,15,TRBD2,TRBV24-1,-,CATSGSSGYLDTQYF,TGTGCCACCAGTGGGTCTAGCGGGTATTTAGATACGCAGTATTTT
TRBJ2-6,13,-,TRBV3-1/TRBV3-2,-,CASASSGANVLTF,TGTGCCAGTGCGAGCTCTGGGGCCAACGTCCTGACTTTC
TRBJ2-5,16,TRBD2,TRBV7-8,once,CASSPGTLAAQETQYF,TGTGCCAGCAGCCCCGGAACACTAGCGGCACAAGAGACCCAGTACTTC
TRBJ1-1,15,-,TRBV2,once,CASSAHGPRNTEAFF,TGTGCCAGCAGTGCTCATGGGCCCCGGAACACTGAAGCTTTCTTT
TRBJ1-3,14,-,TRBV7-5,-,CVRGRSNSGNTIYF,TGTGTCAGGGGGAGGTCGAACTCTGGAAACACCATATATTTT
TRBJ2-2,14,TRBD1,TRBV7-2,once,CASSLQGAAGELFF,TGTGCCAGCAGCTTACAGGGGGCGGCTGGGGAGCTGTTTTTT
TRBJ1-4,16,-,TRBV6-1,-,CASSEAYGESGEKLFF,TGTGCCAGCAGTGAAGCATACGGGGAGTCAGGAGAAAAACTGTTTTTT
TRBJ2-5,16,TRBD2,TRBV27,-,CASSLIGTSGSETQYF,TGTGCCAGCAGTTTAATCGGGACTAGCGGGTCAGAGACCCAGTACTTC
TRBJ1-4,16,TRBD1,TRBV4-3,-,CASSQGATGGNEKLFF,TGCGCCAGCAGCCAAGGGGCGACAGGGGGGAATGAAAAACTGTTTTTT
TRBJ1-5,13,-,TRBV10-1,once,CASSESQGQPQHF,TGCGCCAGCAGTGAGTCTCAGGGGCAGCCCCAGCATTTT
TRBJ2-7,15,TRBD1,TRBV6-1,-,CASRAGTGLVDEQYF,TGTGCCAGCAGAGCCGGGACAGGGCTTGTCGACGAGCAGTACTTC
TRBJ1-2,12,-,TRBV28,-,CASSIRQYGYTF,TGTGCCAGCAGTATCCGACAGTATGGCTACACCTTC
TRBJ2-5,17,-,TRBV19,-,CASSVLLLAGKRETQYF,TGTGCCAGTAGTGTTCTACTACTAGCTGGCAAGCGAGAGACCCAGTACTTC
TRBJ1-6,22,TRBD1,TRBV23-1,-,CASRRGLGQGSKGTVYNSPLHF,TGCGCCTCCCGAAGGGGTCTGGGACAGGGGTCCAAGGGAACTGTCTATAATTCACCCCTCCACTTT